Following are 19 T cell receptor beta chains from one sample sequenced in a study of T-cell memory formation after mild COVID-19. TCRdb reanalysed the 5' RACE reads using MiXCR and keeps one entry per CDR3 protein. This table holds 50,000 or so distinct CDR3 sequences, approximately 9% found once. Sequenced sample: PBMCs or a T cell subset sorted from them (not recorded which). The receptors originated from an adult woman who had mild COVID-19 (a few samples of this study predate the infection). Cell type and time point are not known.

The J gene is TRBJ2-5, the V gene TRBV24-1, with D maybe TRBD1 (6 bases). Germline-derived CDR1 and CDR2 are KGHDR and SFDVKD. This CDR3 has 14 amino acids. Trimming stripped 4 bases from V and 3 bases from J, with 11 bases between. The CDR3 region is CATSEQGRKETQYF. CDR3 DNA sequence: TGTGCCACCAGTGAACAGGGTCGGAAAGAGACCCAGTACTTC.

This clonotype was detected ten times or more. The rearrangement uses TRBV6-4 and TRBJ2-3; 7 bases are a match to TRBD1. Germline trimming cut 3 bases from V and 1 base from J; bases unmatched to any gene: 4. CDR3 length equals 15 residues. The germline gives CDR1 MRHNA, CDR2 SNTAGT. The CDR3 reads CASSDTTGGTDTQYF. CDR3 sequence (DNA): TGTGCCAGCAGTGATACAACAGGGGGCACAGATACGCAGTATTTT.

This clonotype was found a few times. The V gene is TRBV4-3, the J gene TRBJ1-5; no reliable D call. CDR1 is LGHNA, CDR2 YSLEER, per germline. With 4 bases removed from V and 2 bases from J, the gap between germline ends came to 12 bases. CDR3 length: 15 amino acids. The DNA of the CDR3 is TGCGCCAGCAGCCCGGACCTTTGGGGCAATCAGCCCCAGCATTTT. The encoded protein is CASSPDLWGNQPQHF.

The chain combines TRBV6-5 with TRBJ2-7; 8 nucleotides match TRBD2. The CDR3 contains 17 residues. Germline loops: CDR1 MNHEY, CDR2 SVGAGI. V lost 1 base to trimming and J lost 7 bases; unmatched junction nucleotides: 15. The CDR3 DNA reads TGTGCCAGCAGTTACTTGGGAGTAGGGACTAGTGCTAGGGAGCAGTACTTC. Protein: CASSYLGVGTSAREQYF.

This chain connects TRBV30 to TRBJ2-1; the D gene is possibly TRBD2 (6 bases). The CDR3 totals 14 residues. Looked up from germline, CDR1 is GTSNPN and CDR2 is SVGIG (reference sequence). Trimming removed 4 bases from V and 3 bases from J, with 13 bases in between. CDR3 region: CAWTRGGVYNEQFF. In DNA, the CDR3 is TGTGCCTGGACTCGGGGCGGGGTCTACAATGAGCAGTTCTTC.

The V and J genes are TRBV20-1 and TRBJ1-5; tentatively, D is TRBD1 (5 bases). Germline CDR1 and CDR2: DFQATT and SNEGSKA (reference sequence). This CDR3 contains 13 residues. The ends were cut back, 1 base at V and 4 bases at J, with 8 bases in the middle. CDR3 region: CSARGQGNQPQHF. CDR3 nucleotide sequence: TGCAGTGCTAGAGGTCAGGGAAATCAGCCCCAGCATTTT.

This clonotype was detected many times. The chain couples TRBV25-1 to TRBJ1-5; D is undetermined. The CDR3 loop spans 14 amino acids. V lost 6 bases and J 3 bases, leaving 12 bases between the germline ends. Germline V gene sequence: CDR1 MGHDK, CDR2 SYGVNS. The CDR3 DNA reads TGTGCCAGCAGCCTGACGAAGGACAATCAGCCCCAGCATTTT. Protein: CASSLTKDNQPQHF. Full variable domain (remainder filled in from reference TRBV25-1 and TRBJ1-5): EADIYQTPRYLVIGTGKKITLECSQTMGHDKMYWYQQDPGMELHLIHYSYGVNSTEKGDLSSESTVSRIRTEHFPLTLESARPSHTSQYLCASSLTKDNQPQHFGDGTRLSIL.

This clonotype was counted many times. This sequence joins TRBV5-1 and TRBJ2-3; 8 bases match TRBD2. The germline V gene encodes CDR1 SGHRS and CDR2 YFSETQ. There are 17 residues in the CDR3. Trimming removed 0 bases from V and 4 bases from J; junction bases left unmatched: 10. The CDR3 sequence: CASSLENWREEPDTQYF. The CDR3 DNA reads TGCGCCAGCAGCTTGGAGAATTGGCGGGAGGAGCCAGATACGCAGTATTTT.

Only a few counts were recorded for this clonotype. The CDR3 loop reads CASSTTSGRWGELFF. The CDR3 nucleotides read TGTGCCAGCAGCACGACTAGCGGGAGGTGGGGGGAGCTGTTTTTT. The V and J genes are TRBV7-6 and TRBJ2-2, with 13 nucleotides matching TRBD2. The CDR3 covers 15 residues. Germline assignment: CDR1 SGHVS and CDR2 FNYEAQ. With V trimmed by 5 bases and J by 8 bases, 5 bases remained unmatched.

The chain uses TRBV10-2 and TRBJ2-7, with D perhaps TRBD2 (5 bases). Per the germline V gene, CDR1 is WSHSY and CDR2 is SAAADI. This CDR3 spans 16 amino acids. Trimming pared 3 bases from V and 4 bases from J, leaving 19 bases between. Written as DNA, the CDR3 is TGCGCCAGCAGTGATCCATTAGGAGGAGGAGGATACGAGCAGTACTTC. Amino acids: CASSDPLGGGGYEQYF.

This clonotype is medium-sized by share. This chain's CDR3 is CASSLTGSHTDTQYF. As DNA, the CDR3 is TGTGCCAGCAGCTTAACGGGTAGCCACACAGATACGCAGTATTTT. V gene TRBV7-3 combines with J gene TRBJ2-3; D ambiguous. The CDR3 has 15 residues. The ends were cut back, 0 bases at V and 2 bases at J, with 9 bases in the middle. From germline, CDR1 is SGHTA and CDR2 FQGTGA.

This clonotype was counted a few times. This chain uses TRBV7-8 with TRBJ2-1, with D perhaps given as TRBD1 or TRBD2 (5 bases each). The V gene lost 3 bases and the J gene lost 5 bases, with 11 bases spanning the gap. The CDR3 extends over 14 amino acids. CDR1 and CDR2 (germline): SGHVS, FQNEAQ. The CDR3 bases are TGTGCCAGCAGCTTTGGGGGAGCGAACAATGAGCAGTTCTTC. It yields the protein CASSFGGANNEQFF.

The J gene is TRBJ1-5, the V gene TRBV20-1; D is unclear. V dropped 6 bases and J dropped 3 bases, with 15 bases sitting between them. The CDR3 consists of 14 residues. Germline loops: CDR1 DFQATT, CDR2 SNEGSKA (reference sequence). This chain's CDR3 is CSAEPTENNQPQHF. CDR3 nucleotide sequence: TGCAGTGCCGAACCGACCGAAAACAATCAGCCCCAGCATTTT.

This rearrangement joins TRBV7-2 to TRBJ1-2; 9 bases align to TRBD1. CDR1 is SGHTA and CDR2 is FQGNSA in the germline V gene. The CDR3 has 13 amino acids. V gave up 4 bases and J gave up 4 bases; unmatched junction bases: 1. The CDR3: CASSSGQGYGYTF. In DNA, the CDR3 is TGTGCCAGCAGCTCGGGACAGGGCTATGGCTACACCTTC.

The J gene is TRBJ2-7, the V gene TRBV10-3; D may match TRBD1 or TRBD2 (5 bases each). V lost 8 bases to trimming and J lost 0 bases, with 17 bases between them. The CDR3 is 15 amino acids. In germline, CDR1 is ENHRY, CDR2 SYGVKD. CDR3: CAIGSELGVSYEQYF. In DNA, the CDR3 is TGTGCCATCGGAAGTGAGCTGGGGGTCTCCTACGAGCAGTACTTC.

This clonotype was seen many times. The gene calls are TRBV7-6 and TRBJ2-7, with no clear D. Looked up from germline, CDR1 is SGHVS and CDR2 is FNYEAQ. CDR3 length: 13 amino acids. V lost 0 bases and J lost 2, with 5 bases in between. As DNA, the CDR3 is TGTGCCAGCAGCTTAGCGTTCACCTACGAGCAGTACTTC. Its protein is CASSLAFTYEQYF.

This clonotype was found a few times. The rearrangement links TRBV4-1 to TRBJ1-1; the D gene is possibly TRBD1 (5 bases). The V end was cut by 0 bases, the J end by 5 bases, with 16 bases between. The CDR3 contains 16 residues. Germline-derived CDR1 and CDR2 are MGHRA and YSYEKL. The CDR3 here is CASSQEKKGMGTEAFF. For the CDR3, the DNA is TGCGCCAGCAGCCAAGAAAAGAAGGGGATGGGGACTGAAGCTTTCTTT.

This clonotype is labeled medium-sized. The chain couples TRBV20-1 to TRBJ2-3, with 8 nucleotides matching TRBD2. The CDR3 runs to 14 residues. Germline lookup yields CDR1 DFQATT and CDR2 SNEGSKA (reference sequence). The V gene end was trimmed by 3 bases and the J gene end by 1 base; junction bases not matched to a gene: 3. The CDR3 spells CSASSAGGTDTQYF. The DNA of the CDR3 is TGCAGTGCTAGTTCAGCGGGGGGCACAGATACGCAGTATTTT.

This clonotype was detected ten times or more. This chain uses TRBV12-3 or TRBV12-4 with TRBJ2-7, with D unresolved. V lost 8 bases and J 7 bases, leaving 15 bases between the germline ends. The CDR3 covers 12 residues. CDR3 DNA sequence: TGTGCCAGCTCGCACACCGCTCGGGAGCAGTACTTC. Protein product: CASSHTAREQYF.